The present TCR beta chain was sequenced within a study of OX40 agonist ivuxolimab in advanced cancers. V dropped 4 bases and J dropped 0 bases, with 10 bases sitting between them. Germline V lookup: CDR1 MNHEY, CDR2 SMNVEV (reference sequence). The CDR3 sequence is 15 residues long. It was autoimmune disease history or systemic immunosuppression that excluded patients. Assay: immunoSEQ multiplex PCR; the TCRdb copy retains only in-frame clones and omits some. The table lists around 20,000 clones, approximately 86% of them singletons. V gene TRBV27 combines with J gene TRBJ2-1, with D unclear. The sequence was obtained from an adult with an advanced solid tumor such as melanoma, head and neck, liver or kidney cancer. The starting material was CD4+ or CD8+ T cells sorted from blood, obtained in a trial of the OX40 agonist ivuxolimab. This chain's CDR3 is CASSSRTSSYNEQFF. CDR3 DNA sequence: TGTGCCAGCAGTTCCCGCACCAGCTCCTACAATGAGCAGTTCTTC.